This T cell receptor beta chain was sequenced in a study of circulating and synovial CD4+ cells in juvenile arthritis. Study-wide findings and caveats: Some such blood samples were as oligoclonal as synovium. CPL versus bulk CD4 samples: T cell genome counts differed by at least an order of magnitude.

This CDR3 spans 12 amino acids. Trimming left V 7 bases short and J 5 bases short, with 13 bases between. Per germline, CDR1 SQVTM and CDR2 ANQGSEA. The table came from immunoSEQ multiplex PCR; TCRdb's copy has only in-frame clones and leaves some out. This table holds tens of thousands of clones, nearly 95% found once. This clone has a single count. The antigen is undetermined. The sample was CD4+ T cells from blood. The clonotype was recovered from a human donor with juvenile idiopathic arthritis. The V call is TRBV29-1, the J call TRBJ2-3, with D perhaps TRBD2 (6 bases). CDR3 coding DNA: TGCAGCGGTGGGCCCGGGGGAGATACGCAGTATTTT. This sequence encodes CSGGPGGDTQYF.